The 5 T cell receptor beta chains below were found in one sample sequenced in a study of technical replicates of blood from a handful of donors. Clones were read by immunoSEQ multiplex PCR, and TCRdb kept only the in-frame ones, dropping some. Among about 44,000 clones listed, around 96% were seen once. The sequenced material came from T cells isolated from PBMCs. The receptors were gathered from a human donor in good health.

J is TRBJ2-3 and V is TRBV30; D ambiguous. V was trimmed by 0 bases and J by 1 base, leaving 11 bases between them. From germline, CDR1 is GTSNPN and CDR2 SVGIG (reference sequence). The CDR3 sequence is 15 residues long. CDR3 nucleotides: TGTGCCTGGAGTGTACCGAGAGGAGGCACAGATACGCAGTATTTT. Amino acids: CAWSVPRGGTDTQYF.

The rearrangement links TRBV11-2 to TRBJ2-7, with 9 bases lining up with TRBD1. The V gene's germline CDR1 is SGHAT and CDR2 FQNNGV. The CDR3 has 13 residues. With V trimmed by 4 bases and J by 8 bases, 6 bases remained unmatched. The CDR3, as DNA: TGTGCCAGCAGCTCCGGGGACAGGGTACAGCAGTACTTC. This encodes CASSSGDRVQQYF.

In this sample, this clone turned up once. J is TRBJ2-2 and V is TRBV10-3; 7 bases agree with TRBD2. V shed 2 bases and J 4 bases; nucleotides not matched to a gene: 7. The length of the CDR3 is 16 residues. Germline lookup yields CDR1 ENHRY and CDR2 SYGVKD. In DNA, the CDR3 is TGTGCCATCAGTGAGGAGGCTAGCGGACTCACCGGGGAGCTGTTTTTT. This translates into CAISEEASGLTGELFF.

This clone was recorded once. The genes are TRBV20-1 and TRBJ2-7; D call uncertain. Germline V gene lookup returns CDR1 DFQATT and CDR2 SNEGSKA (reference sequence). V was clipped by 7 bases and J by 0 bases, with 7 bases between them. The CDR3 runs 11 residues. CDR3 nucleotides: TGCAGTGTAAGGAGCTCCTACGAGCAGTACTTC. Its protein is CSVRSSYEQYF.

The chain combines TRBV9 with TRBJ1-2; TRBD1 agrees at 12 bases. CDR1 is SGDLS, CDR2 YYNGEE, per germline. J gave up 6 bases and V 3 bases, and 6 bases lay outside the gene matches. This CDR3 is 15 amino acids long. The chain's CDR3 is CASSDTGTGGDGYTF. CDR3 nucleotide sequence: TGTGCCAGCAGCGATACCGGGACAGGGGGCGATGGCTACACCTTC.